This section outlines one TCR beta chain sequence together with its context. Its target is not known. This entry comes from a study of shared clonotypes between healthy human individuals. Findings and caveats of the study: Memory subsets generally showed lower estimated richness than naive subsets.

CDR1 MNHNS and CDR2 SASEGT come from the germline V gene. With 3 bases clipped from V and 0 bases from J, the junction kept 5 bases outside the gene matches. CDR3 length: 16 residues. CD4+ cells underwent separation, giving CD45RA+ naive and CD45RA-negative memory subsets. Clones were read by immunoSEQ multiplex PCR, and TCRdb kept only the in-frame ones, dropping some. The sample contains about 2.3 million clones, just over 90% of which appear only once. The genes are TRBV6-1 and TRBJ2-1; 7 nucleotides agree with TRBD2. Material: naive CD4+ T cells from PBMCs. Subset given: CD45RA+ positively selected. The TCR comes from a man in his late teens or twenties in good health. Some clones in this sample may be carry-over from other donors' samples. The CDR3 coding sequence is TGTGCCAGCAGTGACCTAGCGGCTAGCTCCTACAATGAGCAGTTCTTC. Its protein is CASSDLAASSYNEQFF.